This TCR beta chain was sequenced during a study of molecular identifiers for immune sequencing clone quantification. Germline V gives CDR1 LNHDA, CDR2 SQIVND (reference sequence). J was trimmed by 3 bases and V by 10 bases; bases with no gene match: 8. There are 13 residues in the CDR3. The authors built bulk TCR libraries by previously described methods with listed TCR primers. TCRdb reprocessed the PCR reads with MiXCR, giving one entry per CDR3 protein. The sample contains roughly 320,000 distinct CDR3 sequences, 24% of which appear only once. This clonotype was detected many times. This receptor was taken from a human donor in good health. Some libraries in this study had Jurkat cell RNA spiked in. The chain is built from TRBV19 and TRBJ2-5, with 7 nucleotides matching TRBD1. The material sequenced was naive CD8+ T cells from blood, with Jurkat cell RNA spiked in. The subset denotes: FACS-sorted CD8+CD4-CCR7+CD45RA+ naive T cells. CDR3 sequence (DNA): TGTGCCACCCGGGACAGACCCGAAGAGACCCAGTACTTC. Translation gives CATRDRPEETQYF.